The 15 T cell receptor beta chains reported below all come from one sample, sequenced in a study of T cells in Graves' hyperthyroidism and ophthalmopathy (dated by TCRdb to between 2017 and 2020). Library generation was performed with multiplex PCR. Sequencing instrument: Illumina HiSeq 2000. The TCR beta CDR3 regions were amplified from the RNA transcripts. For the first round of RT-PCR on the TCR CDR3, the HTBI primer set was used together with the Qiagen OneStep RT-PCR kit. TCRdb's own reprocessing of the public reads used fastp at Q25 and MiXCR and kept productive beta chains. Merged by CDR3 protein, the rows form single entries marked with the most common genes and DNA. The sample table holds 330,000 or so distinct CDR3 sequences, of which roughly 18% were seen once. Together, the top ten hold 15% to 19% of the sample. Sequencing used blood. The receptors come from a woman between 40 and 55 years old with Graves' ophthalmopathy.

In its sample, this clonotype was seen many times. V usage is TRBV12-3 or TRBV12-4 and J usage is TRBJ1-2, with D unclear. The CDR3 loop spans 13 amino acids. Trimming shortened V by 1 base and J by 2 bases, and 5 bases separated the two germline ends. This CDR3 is CASSLGPNYGYTF. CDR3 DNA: TGTGCCAGCAGTTTAGGACCGAACTATGGCTACACCTTC.

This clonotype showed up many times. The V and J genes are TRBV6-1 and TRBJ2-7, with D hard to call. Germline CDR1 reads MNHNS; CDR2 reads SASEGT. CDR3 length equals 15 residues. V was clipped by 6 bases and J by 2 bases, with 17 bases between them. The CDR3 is CASSSLSRITYEQYF. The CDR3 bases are TGTGCCAGCAGCTCCCTTAGCAGGATTACCTACGAGCAGTACTTC.

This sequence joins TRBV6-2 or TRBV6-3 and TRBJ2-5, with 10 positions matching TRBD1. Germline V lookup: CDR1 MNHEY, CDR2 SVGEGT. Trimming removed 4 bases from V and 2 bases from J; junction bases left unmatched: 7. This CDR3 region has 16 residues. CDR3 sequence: CASSFPRTGGQETQYF. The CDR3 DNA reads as TGTGCCAGCAGTTTTCCTCGGACAGGGGGGCAAGAGACCCAGTACTTC.

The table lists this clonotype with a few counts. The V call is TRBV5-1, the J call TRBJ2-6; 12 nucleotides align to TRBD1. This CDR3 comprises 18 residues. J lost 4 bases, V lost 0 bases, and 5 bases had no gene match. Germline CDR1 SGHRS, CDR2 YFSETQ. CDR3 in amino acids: CASSLAGTGGAGANVLTF. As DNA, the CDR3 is TGCGCCAGCAGCTTGGCCGGGACAGGGGGCGCGGGGGCCAACGTCCTGACTTTC. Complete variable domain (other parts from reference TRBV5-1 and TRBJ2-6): KAGVTQTPRYLIKTRGQQVTLSCSPISGHRSVSWYQQTPGQGLQFLFEYFSETQRNKGNFPGRFSGRQFSNSRSEMNVSTLELGDSALYLCASSLAGTGGAGANVLTFGAGSRLTVL.

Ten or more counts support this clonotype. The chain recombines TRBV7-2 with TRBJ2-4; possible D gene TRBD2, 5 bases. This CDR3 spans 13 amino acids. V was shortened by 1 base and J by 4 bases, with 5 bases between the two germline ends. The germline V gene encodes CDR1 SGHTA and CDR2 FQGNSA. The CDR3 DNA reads TGTGCCAGCAGCTTAGAGCGGAAAAACATTCAGTACTTC. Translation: CASSLERKNIQYF.

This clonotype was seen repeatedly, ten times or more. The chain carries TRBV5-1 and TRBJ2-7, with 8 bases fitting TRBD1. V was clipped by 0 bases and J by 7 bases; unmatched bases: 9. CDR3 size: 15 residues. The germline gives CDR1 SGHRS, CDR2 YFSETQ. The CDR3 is CASSLDGQGTGEQYF. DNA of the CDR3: TGCGCCAGCAGCTTGGATGGACAGGGAACAGGAGAGCAGTACTTC.

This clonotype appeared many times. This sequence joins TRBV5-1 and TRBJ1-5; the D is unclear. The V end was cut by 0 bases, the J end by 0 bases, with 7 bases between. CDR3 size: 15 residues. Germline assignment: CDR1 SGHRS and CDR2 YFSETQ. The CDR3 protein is CASSLGGYSNQPQHF. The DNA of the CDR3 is TGCGCCAGCAGCTTGGGTGGCTATAGCAATCAGCCCCAGCATTTT. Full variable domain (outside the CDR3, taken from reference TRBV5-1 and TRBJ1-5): KAGVTQTPRYLIKTRGQQVTLSCSPISGHRSVSWYQQTPGQGLQFLFEYFSETQRNKGNFPGRFSGRQFSNSRSEMNVSTLELGDSALYLCASSLGGYSNQPQHFGDGTRLSIL.

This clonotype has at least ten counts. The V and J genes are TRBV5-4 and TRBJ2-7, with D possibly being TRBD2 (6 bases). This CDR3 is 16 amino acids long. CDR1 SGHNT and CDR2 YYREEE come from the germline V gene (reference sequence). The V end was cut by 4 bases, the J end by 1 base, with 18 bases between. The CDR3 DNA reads TGTGCCAGCAGCGCGGGTCCTAGCGCATTATCCTACGAGCAGTACTTC. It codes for CASSAGPSALSYEQYF.

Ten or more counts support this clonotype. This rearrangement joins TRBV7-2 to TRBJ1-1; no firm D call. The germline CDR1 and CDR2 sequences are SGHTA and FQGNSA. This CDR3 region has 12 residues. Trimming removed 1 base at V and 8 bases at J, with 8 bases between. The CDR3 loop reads CASSLDNNEAFF. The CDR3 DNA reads TGTGCCAGCAGCTTAGACAATAACGAAGCTTTCTTT. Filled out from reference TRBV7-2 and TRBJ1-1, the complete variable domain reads GAGVSQSPSNKVTEKGKDVELRCDPISGHTALYWYRQSLGQGLEFLIYFQGNSAPDKSGLPSDRFSAERTGGSVSTLTIQRTQQEDSAVYLCASSLDNNEAFFGQGTRLTVV.

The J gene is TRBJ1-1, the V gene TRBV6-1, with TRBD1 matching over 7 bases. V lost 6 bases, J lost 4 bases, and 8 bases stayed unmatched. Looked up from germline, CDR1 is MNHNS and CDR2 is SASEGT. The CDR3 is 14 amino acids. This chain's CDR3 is CASRSQGVSTEAFF. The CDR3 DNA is TGTGCCAGCAGGAGCCAGGGGGTCAGCACTGAAGCTTTCTTT.

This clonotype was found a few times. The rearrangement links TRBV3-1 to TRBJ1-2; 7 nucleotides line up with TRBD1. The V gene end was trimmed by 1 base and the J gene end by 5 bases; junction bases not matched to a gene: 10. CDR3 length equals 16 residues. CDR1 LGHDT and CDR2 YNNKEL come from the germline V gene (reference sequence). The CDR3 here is CASSQGGQVLLYGYTF. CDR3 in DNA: TGTGCCAGCAGCCAAGGCGGACAGGTGCTACTGTATGGCTACACCTTC. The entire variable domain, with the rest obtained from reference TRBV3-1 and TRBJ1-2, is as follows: DTAVSQTPKYLVTQMGNDKSIKCEQNLGHDTMYWYKQDSKKFLKIMFSYNNKELIINETVPNRFSPKSPDKAHLNLHINSLELGDSAVYFCASSQGGQVLLYGYTFGSGTRLTVV.

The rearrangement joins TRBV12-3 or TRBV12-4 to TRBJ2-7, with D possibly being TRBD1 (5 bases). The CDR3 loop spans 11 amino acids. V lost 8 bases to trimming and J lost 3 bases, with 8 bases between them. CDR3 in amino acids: CASGRDYEQYF. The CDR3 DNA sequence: TGTGCCAGCGGCAGGGACTACGAGCAGTACTTC.

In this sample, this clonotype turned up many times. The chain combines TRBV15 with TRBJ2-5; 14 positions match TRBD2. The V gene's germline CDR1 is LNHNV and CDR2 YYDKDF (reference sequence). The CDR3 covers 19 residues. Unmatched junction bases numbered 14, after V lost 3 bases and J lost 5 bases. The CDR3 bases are TGTGCCACCAGCAGCTCCGGGACTAGCGGGAGCTACTTTAGGGAGACCCAGTACTTC. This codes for CATSSSGTSGSYFRETQYF.

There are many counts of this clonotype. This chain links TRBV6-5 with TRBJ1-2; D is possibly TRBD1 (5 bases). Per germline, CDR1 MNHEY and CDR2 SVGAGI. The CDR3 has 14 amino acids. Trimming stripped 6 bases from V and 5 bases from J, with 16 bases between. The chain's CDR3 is CASRAAGAHYGYTF. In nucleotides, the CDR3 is TGTGCCAGCAGGGCGGCCGGGGCCCATTATGGCTACACCTTC.

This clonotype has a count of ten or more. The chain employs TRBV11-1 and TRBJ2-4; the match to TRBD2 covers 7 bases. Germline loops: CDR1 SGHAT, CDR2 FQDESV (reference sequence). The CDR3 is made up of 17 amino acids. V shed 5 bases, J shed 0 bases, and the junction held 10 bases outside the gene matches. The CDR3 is CASSPWDYRLAKNIQYF. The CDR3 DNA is TGTGCCAGCAGCCCTTGGGACTACCGGCTAGCCAAAAACATTCAGTACTTC.